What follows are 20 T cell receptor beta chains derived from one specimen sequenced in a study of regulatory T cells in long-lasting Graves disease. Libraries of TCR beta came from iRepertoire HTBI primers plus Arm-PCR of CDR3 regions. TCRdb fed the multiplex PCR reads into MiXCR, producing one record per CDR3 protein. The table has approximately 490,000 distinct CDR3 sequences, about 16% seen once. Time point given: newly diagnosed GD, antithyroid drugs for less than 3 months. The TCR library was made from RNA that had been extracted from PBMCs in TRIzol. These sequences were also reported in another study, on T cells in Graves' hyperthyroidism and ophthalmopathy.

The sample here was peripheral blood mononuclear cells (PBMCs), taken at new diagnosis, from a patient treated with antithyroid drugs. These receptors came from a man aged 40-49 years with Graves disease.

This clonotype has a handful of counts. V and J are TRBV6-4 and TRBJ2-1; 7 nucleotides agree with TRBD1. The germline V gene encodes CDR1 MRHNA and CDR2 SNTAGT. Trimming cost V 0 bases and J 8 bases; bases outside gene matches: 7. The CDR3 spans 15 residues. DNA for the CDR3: TGTGCCAGCAGTGACTCCGGACAGGCTCTAGATGAGCAGTTCTTC. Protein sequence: CASSDSGQALDEQFF.

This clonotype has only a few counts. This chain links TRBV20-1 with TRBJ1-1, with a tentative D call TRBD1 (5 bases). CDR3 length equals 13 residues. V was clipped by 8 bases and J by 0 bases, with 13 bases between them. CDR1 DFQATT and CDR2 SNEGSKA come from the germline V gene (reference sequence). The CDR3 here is CSHRRTMNTEAFF. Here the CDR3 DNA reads TGCAGTCACCGTCGGACAATGAACACTGAAGCTTTCTTT.

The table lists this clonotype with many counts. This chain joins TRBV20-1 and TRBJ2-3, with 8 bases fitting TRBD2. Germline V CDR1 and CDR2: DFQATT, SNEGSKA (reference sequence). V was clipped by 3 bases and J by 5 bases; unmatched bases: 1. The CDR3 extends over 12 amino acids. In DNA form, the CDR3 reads TGCAGTGCTAGGCTAGCGGGAGATACGCAGTATTTT. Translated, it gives CSARLAGDTQYF.

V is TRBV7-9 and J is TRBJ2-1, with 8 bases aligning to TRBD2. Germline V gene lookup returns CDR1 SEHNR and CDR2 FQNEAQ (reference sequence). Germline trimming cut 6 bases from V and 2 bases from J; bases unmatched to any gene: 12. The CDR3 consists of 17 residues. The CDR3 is CASSEVYSGATYNEQFF. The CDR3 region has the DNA TGTGCCAGCAGTGAAGTTTATAGCGGGGCCACCTACAATGAGCAGTTCTTC.

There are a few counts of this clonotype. As DNA, the CDR3 is TGTGCCAGCGGCATTTCACCCCTCCACTTT. Translated: CASGISPLHF. The chain employs TRBV2 and TRBJ1-6; D remains unclear. Deletions cut 8 bases from V and 9 bases from J, with 5 bases between. Germline-derived CDR1 and CDR2 are SNHLY and FYNNEI. This CDR3 is built from 10 residues.

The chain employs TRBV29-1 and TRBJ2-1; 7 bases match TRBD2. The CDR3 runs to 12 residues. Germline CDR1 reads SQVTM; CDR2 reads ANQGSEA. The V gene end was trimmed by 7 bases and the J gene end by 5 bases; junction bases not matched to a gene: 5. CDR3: CSGLADHNEQFF. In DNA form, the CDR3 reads TGCAGCGGGCTAGCGGATCACAATGAGCAGTTCTTC.

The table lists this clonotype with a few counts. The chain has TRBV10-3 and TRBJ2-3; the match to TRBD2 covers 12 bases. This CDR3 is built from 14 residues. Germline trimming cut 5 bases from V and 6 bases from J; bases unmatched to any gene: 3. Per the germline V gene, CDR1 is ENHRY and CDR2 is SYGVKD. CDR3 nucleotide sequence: TGTGCCATCAGTCGGACTAGCGGGACTGATACGCAGTATTTT. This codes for CAISRTSGTDTQYF.

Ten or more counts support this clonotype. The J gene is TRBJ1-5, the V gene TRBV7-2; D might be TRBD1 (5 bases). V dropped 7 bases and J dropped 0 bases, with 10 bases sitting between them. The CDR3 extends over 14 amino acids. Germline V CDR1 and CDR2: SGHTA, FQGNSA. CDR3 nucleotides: TGTGCCAGCACCTCAGGGCGTAGCAATCAGCCCCAGCATTTT. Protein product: CASTSGRSNQPQHF.

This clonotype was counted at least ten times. The DNA for the CDR3 is TGCAGTGCTAGAGATCTTGGACAGGCGCTTGCAGATACGCAGTATTTT. It translates to CSARDLGQALADTQYF. The rearrangement uses TRBV20-1 and TRBJ2-3; 7 nucleotides line up with TRBD1. This CDR3 contains 16 residues. J gave up 4 bases and V 0 bases, and 10 bases lay outside the gene matches. From germline, CDR1 is DFQATT and CDR2 SNEGSKA (reference sequence).

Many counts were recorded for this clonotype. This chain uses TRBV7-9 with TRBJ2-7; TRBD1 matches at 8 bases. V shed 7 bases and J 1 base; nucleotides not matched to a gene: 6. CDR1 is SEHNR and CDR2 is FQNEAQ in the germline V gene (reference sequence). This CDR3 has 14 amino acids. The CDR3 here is CASTRTGTSYEQYF. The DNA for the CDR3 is TGTGCCAGCACCCGGACAGGGACTTCCTACGAGCAGTACTTC.

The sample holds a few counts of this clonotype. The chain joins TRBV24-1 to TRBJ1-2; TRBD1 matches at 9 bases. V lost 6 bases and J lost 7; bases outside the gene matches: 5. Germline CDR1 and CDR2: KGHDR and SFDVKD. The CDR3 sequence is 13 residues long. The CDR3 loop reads CATSQDRGGGYTF. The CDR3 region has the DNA TGTGCCACCAGTCAGGACAGGGGAGGTGGCTACACCTTC.

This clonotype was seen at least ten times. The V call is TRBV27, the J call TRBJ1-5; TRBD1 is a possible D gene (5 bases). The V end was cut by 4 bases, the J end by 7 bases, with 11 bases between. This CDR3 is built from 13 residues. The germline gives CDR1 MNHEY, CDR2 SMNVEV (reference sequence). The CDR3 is CASSYQGSQPQHF. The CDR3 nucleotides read TGTGCCAGCAGTTACCAGGGATCGCAGCCCCAGCATTTT.

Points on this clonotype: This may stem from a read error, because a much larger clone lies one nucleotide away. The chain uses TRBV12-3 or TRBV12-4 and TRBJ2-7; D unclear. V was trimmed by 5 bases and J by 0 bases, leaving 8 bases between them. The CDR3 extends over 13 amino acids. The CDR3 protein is CASSLDDSYEQYF. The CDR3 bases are TGTGCCAGCAGTCTGGACGACTCCTACGAGCAGTACTTC.

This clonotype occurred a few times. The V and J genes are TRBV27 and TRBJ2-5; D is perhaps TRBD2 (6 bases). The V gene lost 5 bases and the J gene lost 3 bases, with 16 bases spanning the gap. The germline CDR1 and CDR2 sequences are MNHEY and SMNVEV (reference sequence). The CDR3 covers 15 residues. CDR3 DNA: TGTGCCAGCAGTCGGCGGAGCGGGCGAGAAGAGACCCAGTACTTC. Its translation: CASSRRSGREETQYF.

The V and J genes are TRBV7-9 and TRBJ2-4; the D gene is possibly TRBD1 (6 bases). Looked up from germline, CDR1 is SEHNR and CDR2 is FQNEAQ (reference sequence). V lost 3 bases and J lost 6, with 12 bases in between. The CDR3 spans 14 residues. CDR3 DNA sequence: TGTGCCAGCAGCTTGCAAGCAGGGGTAAACATTCAGTACTTC. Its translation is CASSLQAGVNIQYF.

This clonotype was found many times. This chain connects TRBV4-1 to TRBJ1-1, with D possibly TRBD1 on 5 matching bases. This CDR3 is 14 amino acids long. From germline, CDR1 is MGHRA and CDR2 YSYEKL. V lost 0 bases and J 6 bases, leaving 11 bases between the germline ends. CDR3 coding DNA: TGCGCCAGCAGCCAAGAAGTGGGGGTCGCTGAAGCTTTCTTT. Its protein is CASSQEVGVAEAFF.

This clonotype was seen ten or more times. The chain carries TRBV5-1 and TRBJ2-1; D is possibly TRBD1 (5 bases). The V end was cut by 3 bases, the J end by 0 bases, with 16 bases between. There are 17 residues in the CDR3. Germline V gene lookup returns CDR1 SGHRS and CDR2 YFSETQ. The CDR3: CASSWGVGLGSYNEQFF. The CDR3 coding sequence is TGCGCCAGCAGCTGGGGCGTCGGGTTAGGCTCCTACAATGAGCAGTTCTTC.

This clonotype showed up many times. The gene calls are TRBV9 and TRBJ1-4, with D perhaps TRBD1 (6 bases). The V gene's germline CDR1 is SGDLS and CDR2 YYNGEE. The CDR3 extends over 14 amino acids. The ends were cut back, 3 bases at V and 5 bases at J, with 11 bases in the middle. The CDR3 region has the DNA TGTGCCAGCAGCGGAAACGGACAGAATGAAAAACTGTTTTTT. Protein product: CASSGNGQNEKLFF.

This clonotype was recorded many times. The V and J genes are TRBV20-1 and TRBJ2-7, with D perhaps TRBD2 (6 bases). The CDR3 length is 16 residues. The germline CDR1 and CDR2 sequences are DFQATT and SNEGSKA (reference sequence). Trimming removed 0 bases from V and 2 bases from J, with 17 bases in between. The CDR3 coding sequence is TGCAGTGCTAGAGATTTTCAGGAGGGCTCCACCTACGAGCAGTACTTC. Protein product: CSARDFQEGSTYEQYF.

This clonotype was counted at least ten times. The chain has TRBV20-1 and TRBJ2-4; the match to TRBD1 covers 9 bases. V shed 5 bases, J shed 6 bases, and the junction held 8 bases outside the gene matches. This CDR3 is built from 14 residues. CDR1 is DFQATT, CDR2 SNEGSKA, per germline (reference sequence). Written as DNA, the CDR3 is TGCAGTGCTTTTACAGGGGGCCTACTAAACATTCAGTACTTC. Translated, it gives CSAFTGGLLNIQYF.